This T cell receptor beta chain was identified in a study of shared clonotypes between healthy human individuals. Memory CD4+ cells were the fraction left after CD45RA+ naive selection. The repertoire was sequenced with immunoSEQ multiplex PCR; TCRdb's copy has only in-frame clones and lacks some. The sample has under 2.5 million clones; 85% to 95% are singletons. Germline values: CDR1 MNHEY, CDR2 SVGAGI. The CDR3 length is 13 residues. The junction had 1 base not matched to a gene; V was cut back by 6 bases and J by 0 bases. This clonotype was sampled from a man aged 18 to 35 in good health. Some clones in this sample may be carry-over from other donors' samples. The rearrangement uses TRBV6-5 and TRBJ1-2; TRBD1 agrees at 7 bases. Sequencing was done on a sample of naive CD4+ T cells from PBMCs. Subset denoted: CD45RA+ positively selected. CDR3 amino acids: CASRDRTNYGYTF. CDR3 coding DNA: TGTGCCAGCAGGGACAGGACTAACTATGGCTACACCTTC.